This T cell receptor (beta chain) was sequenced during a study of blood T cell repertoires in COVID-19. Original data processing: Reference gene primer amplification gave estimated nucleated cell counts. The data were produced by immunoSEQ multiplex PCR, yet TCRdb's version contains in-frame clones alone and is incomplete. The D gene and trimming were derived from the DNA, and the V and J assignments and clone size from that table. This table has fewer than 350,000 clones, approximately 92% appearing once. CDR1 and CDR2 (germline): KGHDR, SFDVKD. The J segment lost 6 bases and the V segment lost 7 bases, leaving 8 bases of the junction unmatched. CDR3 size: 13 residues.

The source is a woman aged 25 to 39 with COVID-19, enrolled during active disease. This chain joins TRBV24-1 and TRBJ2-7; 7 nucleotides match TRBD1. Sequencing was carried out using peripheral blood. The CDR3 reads CATRGTADFEQYF. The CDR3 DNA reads TGTGCCACCAGGGGGACAGCCGACTTCGAGCAGTACTTC.